This entry lists 21 T cell receptor beta chains sequenced from one sample in a study of CD8+CD57+ T cells in acquired aplastic anemia. It was genomic DNA that served as the template for profiling TCR beta VDJ and CDR3. From the reads, TCRdb called clonotypes with MiXCR, one entry per CDR3 protein. The sample records about 200,000 distinct CDR3 sequences, 55% to 65% being singletons. Patients chosen for sequencing had CD8+CD57+ cells that had expanded, as shown by flow cytometry. The sample taken for sequencing was sorted CD4+, CD8+, or CD8+CD57+ T cells (not recorded which) from PBMCs. The source of these receptors is a human donor with aplastic anemia.

CDR3: CATSRERGRTDTQYF. DNA of the CDR3: TGTGCCACCAGCAGGGAAAGGGGGCGCACAGATACGCAGTATTTT. The chain employs TRBV15 and TRBJ2-3, with 7 bases fitting TRBD1. The CDR3 contains 15 residues. Germline trimming cut 3 bases from V and 1 base from J; bases unmatched to any gene: 4. Germline lookup yields CDR1 LNHNV and CDR2 YYDKDF (reference sequence).

This chain joins TRBV20-1 and TRBJ2-2, with 12 positions matching TRBD2. V was pared by 6 bases and J by 4 bases, with 6 bases of the junction left unmatched. The CDR3 runs 15 residues. From germline, CDR1 is DFQATT and CDR2 SNEGSKA (reference sequence). CDR3 in DNA: TGCAGTGCCCCTAGACTAGCGGGGGTCACCGGGGAGCTGTTTTTT. Its translation: CSAPRLAGVTGELFF.

The chain is built from TRBV9 and TRBJ2-5, with TRBD2 matching 9 bases. This CDR3 is 16 amino acids long. V shed 4 bases, J shed 5 bases, and the junction held 12 bases outside the gene matches. CDR1 SGDLS and CDR2 YYNGEE come from the germline V gene. The CDR3 coding sequence is TGTGCCAGCAGCCCCACCCGGCGGGGGGGGAGGGAGACCCAGTACTTC. The encoded protein is CASSPTRRGGRETQYF.

The table lists this clonotype with a few counts. The chain recombines TRBV11-2 with TRBJ2-1, with TRBD1 matching 8 bases. The ends lost 1 base at V and 4 bases at J; junction bases unmatched: 6. The V gene's germline CDR1 is SGHAT and CDR2 FQNNGV. The CDR3 loop spans 16 amino acids. DNA for the CDR3: TGTGCCAGCAGCTTAGTCCAACAGGGGGTATACAATGAGCAGTTCTTC. Protein product: CASSLVQQGVYNEQFF.

This chain links TRBV19 with TRBJ2-5; tentatively, D is TRBD2 (5 bases). This CDR3 region has 14 residues. Germline V CDR1 and CDR2: LNHDA, SQIVND (reference sequence). V lost 2 bases and J 4 bases, leaving 11 bases between the germline ends. This chain's CDR3 is CASSIRLALETQYF. Here the CDR3 DNA reads TGTGCCAGTAGTATAAGGCTAGCCCTAGAGACCCAGTACTTC.

The chain couples TRBV12-3 or TRBV12-4 to TRBJ1-2; weak D call: TRBD1 (6 bases). With 5 bases removed from V and 8 bases from J, the gap between germline ends came to 18 bases. The CDR3 has 14 residues. The CDR3 protein is CASSPGQRSIGYTF. The CDR3 DNA reads TGTGCCAGCAGTCCCGGACAGCGAAGCATAGGCTACACCTTC.

The chain joins TRBV3-1 to TRBJ1-1; TRBD1 might be the D (5 bases). Trimming removed 4 bases from V and 1 base from J, with 10 bases in between. CDR1 is LGHDT and CDR2 is YNNKEL in the germline V gene (reference sequence). This CDR3 contains 14 residues. In DNA, the CDR3 is TGTGCCAGCAGCCCATGGGGGACGAACACTGAAGCTTTCTTT. Translated: CASSPWGTNTEAFF.

This clonotype has only a few counts. The chain links TRBV6-5 to TRBJ1-1, with D perhaps matching TRBD1 (6 bases). Germline CDR1 is MNHEY and CDR2 is SVGAGI. This CDR3 is built from 13 residues. V lost 5 bases, J lost 5 bases, and 12 bases lay in between. In DNA, the CDR3 is TGTGCCAGCAGTACAGGGTTGGGGACTGAAGCTTTCTTT. Translation gives CASSTGLGTEAFF.

This clonotype came up once. Its ends do not fully match the called genes, so a read error is possible. The chain couples TRBV7-2 to TRBJ2-7; 7 bases agree with TRBD2. From germline, CDR1 is SGHTA and CDR2 FQGNSA. CDR3 size: 15 residues. CDR3 coding DNA: TGCGCCAGCAGCCGGGTAGGGCGGGAGACAGACGAGCAGTACTTC. Residues: CASSRVGRETDEQYF.

The chain joins TRBV3-1 to TRBJ2-7, with 9 bases lining up with TRBD1. The CDR3 contains 15 residues. The germline CDR1 and CDR2 sequences are LGHDT and YNNKEL (reference sequence). V lost 3 bases and J lost 5; bases outside the gene matches: 8. DNA of the CDR3: TGTGCCAGCAGCCATTACAGGGACAGGGTTAACGAGCAGTACTTC. This encodes CASSHYRDRVNEQYF.

With regard to this clonotype: A junction boundary mismatches the germline segment, possibly from a read error. The chain uses TRBV4-1 and TRBJ1-1; 8 bases are shared with TRBD1. CDR3 length: 15 residues. The germline gives CDR1 MGHRA, CDR2 YSYEKL. CDR3 sequence: CASSHGQGVNTEAFF. The DNA of the CDR3 is TGCGCCAGCAGCCACGGACAGGGTGTGAACACTGAAGCTTTCTTC.

This clonotype was observed a single time. V and J are TRBV25-1 and TRBJ1-1; D may be TRBD1 (5 bases). V was clipped by 8 bases and J by 1 base, with 14 bases between them. The germline gives CDR1 MGHDK, CDR2 SYGVNS. The CDR3 sequence is 14 residues long. The CDR3 loop reads CASGRDHPNTEAFF. The CDR3, as DNA: TGTGCCAGCGGTAGGGACCACCCGAACACTGAAGCTTTCTTT.

A note on this clonotype: This CDR3 fails to terminate in the conserved phenylalanine or tryptophan, so it likely reflects a read error. It is unclear where the CDR3 begins or ends on the DNA, so no DNA is shown, and the CDR3 is as TCRdb lists it. The chain employs TRBV12-3 or TRBV12-4 and TRBJ2-7. Including both end residues, the CDR3 is 10 amino acids long. The CDR3 sequence: CASSSLDRCS.

The chain combines TRBV6-5 with TRBJ1-5, with 7 positions matching TRBD1. Germline V gives CDR1 MNHEY, CDR2 SVGAGI. The CDR3 has 13 residues. Trimming cost V 2 bases and J 5 bases; bases outside gene matches: 0. The CDR3 region has the DNA TGTGCCAGCAGTTACGGACAGGATCAGCCCCAGCATTTT. It codes for CASSYGQDQPQHF.

The V gene is TRBV5-5, the J gene TRBJ1-3; no reliable D call. Germline CDR1 is SGHKS and CDR2 is YYEKEE (reference sequence). The CDR3 covers 16 residues. Trimming shortened V by 2 bases and J by 0 bases, and 12 bases separated the two germline ends. The DNA for the CDR3 is TGTGCCAGCAGCTTTTATAGCGGAAGCTCTGGAAACACCATATATTTT. It encodes CASSFYSGSSGNTIYF.

This clonotype was seen ten or more times. The gene calls are TRBV5-1 and TRBJ2-1; 8 bases are a match to TRBD1. J gave up 10 bases and V 4 bases, and 7 bases lay outside the gene matches. The CDR3 has 13 amino acids. Germline V gene data show CDR1 as SGHRS and CDR2 as YFSETQ. The chain's CDR3 is CASSAGTGYEQFF. Written as DNA, the CDR3 is TGCGCCAGCAGCGCCGGGACAGGATACGAGCAGTTCTTC.

V is TRBV12-3 or TRBV12-4 and J is TRBJ1-5, with D uncertain. V gave up 4 bases and J gave up 6 bases, with 10 bases separating them. CDR3 length: 13 amino acids. Written as DNA, the CDR3 is TGTGCCAGCAGTTCAAGGGAAGTTCAGCCCCAGCATTTT. Amino acids: CASSSREVQPQHF.

The chain employs TRBV7-4 and TRBJ2-3, with D unresolved. V lost 4 bases and J 0 bases, leaving 11 bases between the germline ends. Germline V CDR1 and CDR2: SGHVT, SQSDAQ. The CDR3 consists of 15 residues. CDR3 bases: TGTGCCAGCAGCTCTTTTCGTGGCAGCACAGATACGCAGTATTTT. This translates into CASSSFRGSTDTQYF.

The chain uses TRBV15 and TRBJ2-1, with 10 bases fitting TRBD1. Germline V lookup: CDR1 LNHNV, CDR2 YYDKDF (reference sequence). There are 18 residues in the CDR3. V lost 3 bases and J lost 7; bases outside the gene matches: 15. The CDR3 reads CATSSYDTLGQGLNEQFF. DNA of the CDR3: TGTGCCACCAGCAGTTACGATACCCTGGGACAGGGGTTGAATGAGCAGTTCTTC.

The table lists this clonotype with many counts. The V call is TRBV2, the J call TRBJ2-6; D gene uncertain. The CDR3 is 14 amino acids. Germline lookup yields CDR1 SNHLY and CDR2 FYNNEI. Trimming removed 6 bases at V and 0 bases at J, with 6 bases between. CDR3 sequence (DNA): TGTGCCAGCAGCGAATCCTCTGGGGCCAACGTCCTGACTTTC. This sequence encodes CASSESSGANVLTF.

The chain has TRBV7-9 and TRBJ2-7; D not resolved. The V gene's germline CDR1 is SEHNR and CDR2 FQNEAQ (reference sequence). The CDR3 consists of 15 residues. With 1 base removed from V and 2 bases from J, the gap between germline ends came to 12 bases. CDR3 DNA sequence: TGTGCCAGCAGCTTAGTTGAAAAGGGCCCCTACGAGCAGTACTTC. It specifies CASSLVEKGPYEQYF.